This T cell receptor beta chain was sequenced in a study of T cell responses to AZD1222 COVID-19 vaccine (dated by TCRdb to the early 2020s). Study-wide context: A total of about 230 trial participants underwent TCR sequencing, of whom some 210 received two doses of AZD1222 and about 25 received two doses of the MenACWY control vaccine. Trial participants were enrolled by age into subgroups of 18-55, 56-69 and 70-plus years, and around 140, 26 and 57 TCR-sequenced participants, respectively, were included in these subgroups.

What the research found in general, with its limitations: Conclusions about previously exposed vaccinees are limited, since just six AZD1222 recipients were seropositive for SARS-CoV-2 at baseline. No day 14 peak-response samples were available, so repertoires were characterized only after the peak T cell response. The vaccine-associated CD4 TCRs covered the entire spike protein, and the dominant responses fell in regions 160-218 and 743-854. The 56-69-year group was small, and its depth increase did not reach significance, likely because of low power. Nearly half of unique spike-specific TCRs reportedly recognized epitopes outside regions mutated in the B.1.351 and B.1.1.7 variants. A significant rise in spike-specific TCR breadth and depth was observed after two AZD1222 doses relative to day 0 and relative to MenACWY recipients. Participants were mostly white British, with more females than males. The authors suggested clonal diversity may have been underestimated.

The sample's time point label, in plain terms: about 28 days (+/-7) after the second vaccine dose. AZD1222 recipients given second doses at about 4 weeks or at about 12 weeks were pooled, since spike-specific TCR depth and breadth were not found to differ between the two schedules. Samples from vaccinated people were obtained from the UK trials COV001 and COV002, which included a single-blind randomized controlled phase 2/3 trial of AZD1222 (ChAdOx1 nCoV-19) in healthy adults. For TCRbeta chain sequencing, PBMC samples were collected from trial participants at day 0 and at day 28 after the second dose. The CDR3 regions of human TCRbeta chains were subjected to immunosequencing. As for the original processing: TCRs in the repertoires were compared against a reference library of SARS-CoV-2-specific TCRs that had been generated with the MIRA antigen-specificity platform. Breadth was defined as the fraction of unique TCRs that were SARS-CoV-2-associated, and depth was defined as the fraction of total T cells that were SARS-CoV-2-associated. Each spike-specific TCR was assigned to its reactive spike region and to a CD4 or CD8 class using the MIRA data. Log10-transformed breadth and depth values were compared by one-way ANOVA with Sidak's multiple comparisons tests. In TCRdb, the immuneACCESS table is reduced to in-frame sequences with V and J assigned. These tables do not hold every clone; where another copy was compared, an unresolved V gene accounts for under half, and the others remain unexplained. V, J and clone size reflect that table, while D and trimming were determined from the DNA. The sample profile shows 140,000 to 150,000 clones; 92% of them were found once. Jointly, the top ten make up 4% of the sample.

As concerns this clone: Its antigen target is currently unknown. Qualities for individual bases were not recorded, and no much larger clone is one base off.

This specimen consisted of peripheral blood, obtained 28 days after the second AZD1222 dose. This TCR derives from an adult who received the AZD1222 COVID-19 vaccine.

The encoded CDR3 is CASSVGVAFGNTIYF. Here is the DNA: TGTGCCAGCAGCGTTGGGGTAGCCTTTGGAAACACCATATATTTT. This chain is built from TRBV9 and TRBJ1-3; the D gene lacks a confident call. From the cysteine through the phenylalanine, the CDR3 covers 15 amino acids. Left in the record is the CDR3 DNA by itself, 45 bases read in frame from the first base. V is reduced by 2 bases and J by 3 bases, leaving a spacing of 12 bases between them. CDR1 and CDR2 (SGDLS, YYNGEE) derive from the germline V gene.